The 27 T cell receptor beta chains reported below all come from one sample, sequenced in a study of cytomegalovirus exposure and HLA in healthy donors. The study ran its PCR with 60 Vbeta and 13 Jbeta primers. Profiling relied on immunoSEQ multiplex PCR, and the TCRdb table lists in-frame clones only, not all of them. The profile shows about 140,000 clones, nearly 80% of them singletons. The sample consisted of PBMCs. All receptors come from a woman aged 30 to 39 in good health and CMV-seronegative.

V usage is TRBV7-2 and J usage is TRBJ1-3; 7 nucleotides match TRBD1. Trimming took 7 bases from V and 4 from J; bases not matched to a gene: 4. Germline CDR1 and CDR2: SGHTA and FQGNSA. The CDR3 has 13 amino acids. Here the CDR3 reads CASTPDRGNTIYF. CDR3 DNA sequence: TGTGCCAGCACCCCGGACAGGGGAAACACCATATATTTT.

The chain uses TRBV6-5 and TRBJ2-2, with 10 bases fitting TRBD1. J was trimmed by 6 bases and V by 6 bases; bases with no gene match: 7. This CDR3 is built from 15 residues. Germline V gives CDR1 MNHEY, CDR2 SVGAGI. The CDR3 bases are TGTGCCAGCAGCCGCGGCGGACAGGGGGCCGGGGAGCTGTTTTTT. Translation: CASSRGGQGAGELFF.

The chain combines TRBV2 with TRBJ2-7; 9 bases are a match to TRBD1. This CDR3 has 13 residues. Germline V lookup: CDR1 SNHLY, CDR2 FYNNEI. After removal of 9 bases from V and 2 bases from J, the junction contained 5 bases not matched to a gene. The CDR3 nucleotides are TGTGCCAGTACAGGGGGCTCTGCCTACGAGCAGTACTTC. It codes for CASTGGSAYEQYF.

V and J are TRBV2 and TRBJ2-3, with a weak D call TRBD1 (6 bases). CDR1 and CDR2 from the germline V gene are SNHLY and FYNNEI. This CDR3 contains 16 residues. Trimming took 6 bases from V and 2 from J, leaving 18 bases between them. The CDR3 loop reads CASRENTGRPTDTQYF. The CDR3 region has the DNA TGTGCCAGCAGAGAAAATACAGGGAGACCCACAGATACGCAGTATTTT.

The V and J genes are TRBV27 and TRBJ2-2; possibly TRBD2 for D (5 bases). Trimming cost V 2 bases and J 6 bases, with 7 bases left between them. CDR3 size: 13 residues. CDR1 is MNHEY, CDR2 SMNVEV, per germline (reference sequence). CDR3 DNA sequence: TGTGCCAGCAGTTTAGGAGCGGCCGGGGAGCTGTTTTTT. Amino acids: CASSLGAAGELFF.

The chain carries TRBV5-6 and TRBJ2-7; 9 bases map to TRBD1. The CDR3 covers 15 residues. The junction had 8 bases not matched to a gene; V was cut back by 3 bases and J by 4 bases. Per germline, CDR1 SGHDT and CDR2 YYEEEE. The CDR3 loop reads CASSSLGTGLYEQYF. The CDR3 coding sequence is TGTGCCAGCAGCTCTTTAGGGACAGGGTTGTACGAGCAGTACTTC.

The V and J genes are TRBV6-5 and TRBJ1-1; 7 bases are a match to TRBD1. The CDR3 runs 14 residues. Germline CDR1 reads MNHEY; CDR2 reads SVGAGI. The V and J ends lost 6 bases and 5 bases, in that order; junction bases with no gene match: 9. DNA for the CDR3: TGTGCCAGCAGGAAGACAGGGAGTTGGACTGAAGCTTTCTTT. Translated: CASRKTGSWTEAFF.

The genes are TRBV19 and TRBJ2-3; 8 bases are a match to TRBD2. Germline lookup yields CDR1 LNHDA and CDR2 SQIVND (reference sequence). The CDR3 runs 14 residues. Germline trimming cut 10 bases from V and 4 bases from J; bases unmatched to any gene: 10. CDR3 residues: CATSVGGAADTQYF. The CDR3 DNA follows: TGTGCCACTTCTGTCGGGGGGGCGGCAGATACGCAGTATTTT.

V usage is TRBV4-1 and J usage is TRBJ2-3; D may be TRBD2 (6 bases). CDR3 size: 16 residues. V was cut by 4 bases and J by 1 base, with 15 bases left in between. Germline-derived CDR1 and CDR2 are MGHRA and YSYEKL. CDR3: CASSPPGRGGTDTQYF. CDR3 bases: TGCGCCAGCAGCCCCCCAGGGCGGGGTGGCACAGATACGCAGTATTTT.

This clone showed up just a few times. The chain is built from TRBV9 and TRBJ1-4; D not certain. The CDR3 has 14 amino acids. Germline CDR1 and CDR2: SGDLS and YYNGEE. The V end was cut by 3 bases, the J end by 4 bases, with 10 bases between. The CDR3 sequence: CASSARLDNEKLFF. In DNA form, the CDR3 reads TGTGCCAGCAGCGCTCGACTGGATAATGAAAAACTGTTTTTT.

The CDR3 here is CAWSNTGGNTIYF. The CDR3, as DNA: TGTGCCTGGAGCAACACGGGGGGAAACACCATATATTTT. The chain combines TRBV30 with TRBJ1-3, with no clear D. Trimming pared 3 bases from V and 4 bases from J, leaving 10 bases between. Germline V gives CDR1 GTSNPN, CDR2 SVGIG (reference sequence). The CDR3 is 13 residues long.

The genes are TRBV6-5 and TRBJ1-6; D call uncertain. Germline lookup yields CDR1 MNHEY and CDR2 SVGAGI. This CDR3 contains 14 residues. Trimming pared 2 bases from V and 7 bases from J, leaving 9 bases between. The CDR3 DNA follows: TGTGCCAGCAGTTACACCCCGGGGAATTCACCCCTCCACTTT. Translation: CASSYTPGNSPLHF.

The J gene is TRBJ1-2, the V gene TRBV25-1; D not resolved. There are 14 residues in the CDR3. Germline CDR1 reads MGHDK; CDR2 reads SYGVNS. The V end was cut by 2 bases, the J end by 4 bases, with 11 bases between. The CDR3 region is CASSERGGSYGYTF. CDR3 in DNA: TGTGCCAGCAGTGAACGTGGAGGGAGCTATGGCTACACCTTC.

This clone appeared a single time. The chain recombines TRBV6-5 with TRBJ1-2; 8 bases align to TRBD1. With 5 bases clipped from V and 7 bases from J, the junction kept 6 bases outside the gene matches. Per the germline V gene, CDR1 is MNHEY and CDR2 is SVGAGI. The CDR3 has 13 residues. The CDR3 loop reads CASSAYRGAGYTF. The CDR3 region has the DNA TGTGCCAGCAGTGCTTACAGGGGGGCTGGCTACACCTTC.

The genes are TRBV6-5 and TRBJ1-2; possibly TRBD1 for D (6 bases). Germline V gene data show CDR1 as MNHEY and CDR2 as SVGAGI. This CDR3 is 14 amino acids long. V lost 6 bases and J lost 2, with 13 bases in between. In DNA form, the CDR3 reads TGTGCCAGCAGGAGGACAGACGGCAACTATGGCTACACCTTC. Its translation is CASRRTDGNYGYTF.

This clone has just a few counts. The chain recombines TRBV5-4 with TRBJ1-2; a possible D gene is TRBD1 (6 bases). The CDR3 contains 15 residues. Germline V CDR1 and CDR2: SGHNT, YYREEE (reference sequence). V was trimmed by 6 bases and J by 4 bases, leaving 19 bases between them. CDR3 loop: CASTIRGRSLYGYTF. The CDR3 region has the DNA TGTGCCAGCACTATTAGGGGGAGATCCCTCTATGGCTACACCTTC.

The V gene is TRBV6-5, the J gene TRBJ1-1; maybe TRBD1 (5 bases). V dropped 0 bases and J dropped 5 bases, with 10 bases sitting between them. Germline CDR1 reads MNHEY; CDR2 reads SVGAGI. The CDR3 covers 14 residues. For the CDR3, the DNA is TGTGCCAGCAGTTACTCAAAGGGGCGGACTGAAGCTTTCTTT. Amino acid sequence: CASSYSKGRTEAFF.

The chain employs TRBV6-1 and TRBJ1-5; unclear D gene. This CDR3 comprises 14 residues. Germline V gives CDR1 MNHNS, CDR2 SASEGT. The germline V and J ends were trimmed by 2 bases and 1 base, with 6 bases remaining between them. In DNA, the CDR3 is TGTGCCAGCAGTGAACAACGGAGCAATCAGCCCCAGCATTTT. This gives the protein CASSEQRSNQPQHF.

The chain employs TRBV11-2 and TRBJ1-2; no firm D call. The CDR3 sequence is 11 residues long. Germline CDR1 reads SGHAT; CDR2 reads FQNNGV. Deletions cut 4 bases from V and 8 bases from J, with 8 bases between. CDR3 DNA sequence: TGTGCCAGCAGCTGGGCAAGGGGCTACACCTTC. Translated, it gives CASSWARGYTF.

This chain joins TRBV6-1 and TRBJ2-3; D remains ambiguous. Germline CDR1 reads MNHNS; CDR2 reads SASEGT. The V end lost 1 base, the J end lost 6 bases, and 5 bases lay between the germline ends. CDR3 length: 12 amino acids. The CDR3 DNA reads TGTGCCAGCAGTGAAGAGGAGGATACGCAGTATTTT. It encodes CASSEEEDTQYF.

The chain uses TRBV27 and TRBJ1-4; TRBD1 matches 8 bases. Germline CDR1 MNHEY, CDR2 SMNVEV (reference sequence). The J segment lost 5 bases and the V segment lost 6 bases, leaving 11 bases of the junction unmatched. The CDR3 length is 16 residues. This CDR3 reads CASRKYRGSGNEKLFF. CDR3 DNA sequence: TGTGCCAGCAGAAAATACAGGGGGTCCGGGAATGAAAAACTGTTTTTT. Drawing the rest from reference TRBV27 and TRBJ1-4, the complete variable domain is EAQVTQNPRYLITVTGKKLTVTCSQNMNHEYMSWYRQDPGLGLRQIYYSMNVEVTDKGDVPEGYKVSRKEKRNFPLILESPSPNQTSLYFCASRKYRGSGNEKLFFGSGTQLSVL.

This chain uses TRBV27 with TRBJ1-2; 7 bases are a match to TRBD1. V trimming: 4 bases; J trimming: 8 bases; junction bases outside the gene matches: 13. The CDR3 runs 15 residues. Germline CDR1 and CDR2: MNHEY and SMNVEV (reference sequence). Here the CDR3 reads CASSSPRGPTGGYTF. As DNA, the CDR3 is TGTGCCAGCAGTTCCCCGAGGGGGCCCACGGGGGGCTACACCTTC.

In DNA form, the CDR3 reads TGTGCCAGCAGCCTCGCAGGGGGAGGCACAGATACGCAGTATTTT. This encodes CASSLAGGGTDTQYF. The gene calls are TRBV6-1 and TRBJ2-3; TRBD1 matches at 7 bases. Germline CDR1 is MNHNS and CDR2 is SASEGT. CDR3 length: 15 residues. The trim removed 6 bases at V and 1 base at J, leaving 7 bases unmatched.

On this clone itself: One junction end does not reproduce the germline sequence, and a read error may be involved. V and J are TRBV18 and TRBJ2-7, with D tentatively TRBD1 (5 bases). Germline V gene data show CDR1 as KGHSH and CDR2 as LQKENI. The CDR3 is made up of 15 amino acids. This CDR3 is CATSPLTGASYEQYF. The CDR3 bases are TGTGCCACCTCACCCTTAACAGGAGCCTCCTACGAGCAGTACTTC.

This chain links TRBV19 with TRBJ1-1; D uncertain. The V and J ends lost 1 base and 5 bases respectively, with 8 bases between them. Germline CDR1 reads LNHDA; CDR2 reads SQIVND (reference sequence). This CDR3 is built from 13 residues. The CDR3 region is CASSIVRETEAFF. DNA of the CDR3: TGTGCCAGTAGTATAGTACGGGAAACTGAAGCTTTCTTT.

This rearrangement joins TRBV15 to TRBJ2-5, with D possibly being TRBD1 (5 bases). Germline CDR1 reads LNHNV; CDR2 reads YYDKDF (reference sequence). V dropped 0 bases and J dropped 4 bases, with 9 bases sitting between them. This CDR3 is 14 amino acids long. CDR3: CATSRDAQGETQYF. For the CDR3, the DNA is TGTGCCACCAGCAGAGATGCGCAGGGAGAGACCCAGTACTTC.

This sequence joins TRBV4-1 and TRBJ1-2; maybe TRBD1 (6 bases). Trimming left V 1 base short and J 3 bases short, with 12 bases between. The CDR3 has 15 amino acids. Germline V gene sequence: CDR1 MGHRA, CDR2 YSYEKL. The CDR3 sequence: CASSQVRGIDYGYTF. Written as DNA, the CDR3 is TGCGCCAGCAGCCAAGTCAGGGGTATAGACTATGGCTACACCTTC.